This TCR beta chain was identified in a study of T cell responses to AZD1222 COVID-19 vaccine. Study-level results: The study found vaccine-associated CD4 TCRs spanning spike, dominant at 160-218 and 743-854. Among the donors, most were white British and more were female, and clonal diversity was possibly underestimated. Two AZD1222 doses significantly raised spike-specific TCR breadth and depth over controls.

This table comes from immunoSEQ multiplex PCR, and its TCRdb copy is limited to in-frame clones, with some not included. Of fewer than 120,000 clones listed, about nine tenths are singletons. About this clone itself: Its antigen is as yet unknown.

Germline V lookup: CDR1 SQVTM, CDR2 ANQGSEA. The CDR3 totals 15 residues. The V end was cut by 1 base, the J end by 1 base, with 11 bases between. This receptor was taken from an adult in good health. The material was peripheral blood, obtained on day 0 of AZD1222 vaccination. The rearrangement joins TRBV29-1 to TRBJ1-5; perhaps TRBD1 as D (5 bases). CDR3 bases: TGCAGCGTTGAAGTAGGGGCCGGGAGCAATCAGCCCCAGCATTTT. Residues: CSVEVGAGSNQPQHF.